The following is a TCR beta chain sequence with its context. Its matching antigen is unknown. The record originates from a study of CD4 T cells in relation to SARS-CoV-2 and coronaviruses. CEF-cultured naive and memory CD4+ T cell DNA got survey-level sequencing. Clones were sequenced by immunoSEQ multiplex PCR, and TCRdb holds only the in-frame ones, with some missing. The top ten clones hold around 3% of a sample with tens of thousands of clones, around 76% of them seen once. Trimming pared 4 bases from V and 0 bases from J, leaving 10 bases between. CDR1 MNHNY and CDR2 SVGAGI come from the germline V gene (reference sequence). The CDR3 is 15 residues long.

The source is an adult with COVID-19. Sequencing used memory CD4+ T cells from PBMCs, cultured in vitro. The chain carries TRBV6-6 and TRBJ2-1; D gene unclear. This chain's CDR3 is CASSSQSSSYNEQFF. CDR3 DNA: TGTGCCAGCAGTTCCCAGTCGAGCTCCTACAATGAGCAGTTCTTC.